Listed below are T cell receptor beta chains from one sample, sequenced in a study of blood T cells in healthy people across ages. TCRdb re-derived calls from the 5' RACE reads in MiXCR, one entry per CDR3 protein. The table shows roughly 1,800,000 distinct CDR3 sequences, with around 50% occurring only once. Sequenced sample: blood. Receptors originate from a woman aged 40 to 50 in good health. Both conserved end residues are part of each CDR3. A D gene is named only where the DNA matches it firmly. Clone sizes are given selectively: once, few, many, or a class where the clone is expanded.

TRBJ2-1,-,TRBV5-1,-,TGCGCCAGCAGTCGTATTAGCTCTGGTTTAGATGAGCAGTTCTTC,CASSRISSGLDEQFF
TRBJ2-3,-,TRBV5-1,-,TGCGCCAGCAGGACTATAGGGAAAGATACGCAGTATTTT,CASRTIGKDTQYF
TRBJ1-2,few,TRBV7-2,-,TGTGCCAGCAGCCTGGGACTCCCCCGCGGCTACACCTTC,CASSLGLPRGYTF
TRBJ2-1,few,TRBV7-2,-,TGTGCCAGCAGCCGGGGAAGACGGCTTGATGAGCAGTTCTTC,CASSRGRRLDEQFF
TRBJ1-2,-,TRBV12-3/TRBV12-4,-,TGTGCCAGCAGATGGGACCGAGACTATGGCTACACCTTC,CASRWDRDYGYTF
TRBJ2-1,-,TRBV19,-,TGTGCCAGTAGTACCCACTACAATGAGCAGTTCTTC,CASSTHYNEQFF
TRBJ1-4,-,TRBV28,-,TGTGCCAGCAGTAGGACGGACGAAAAACTGTTTTTT,CASSRTDEKLFF
TRBJ2-4,-,TRBV5-1,-,TGCGCCAGCAGCCCTGGACTCGGCATAGCCAAAAACATTCAGTACTTC,CASSPGLGIAKNIQYF
TRBJ2-1,few,TRBV28,-,TGTGCCAGCAGTCCCACACACGGGGTGCGCAATGAGCAGTTCTTC,CASSPTHGVRNEQFF
TRBJ2-7,-,TRBV6-2/TRBV6-3,TRBD1,TGTGCCAGCCGGGACAGGGGGCTTGAGCAGTACTTC,CASRDRGLEQYF
TRBJ2-1,-,TRBV6-2/TRBV6-3,-,TGTGCCAGCAGGACGGGGTATGAGCAGTTCTTC,CASRTGYEQFF
TRBJ2-6,-,TRBV13,-,TGTGCCAGCAGCTATTACAGGGTTTCTGGGGCCAACGTCCTGACTTTC,CASSYYRVSGANVLTF
TRBJ2-1,-,TRBV24-1,-,TGTGCCACCAGTGACCCGTCCAGGGTAGACAATGAGCAGTTCTTC,CATSDPSRVDNEQFF
TRBJ2-5,-,TRBV20-1,TRBD2,TGCAGTGCTAGAGCGCTAGCGGGGGTTATACAAGAGACCCAGTACTTC,CSARALAGVIQETQYF
TRBJ2-7,-,TRBV6-5,TRBD1,TGTGCCAGCAGTTCCCTACAGGGGGCCCACTCCTACGAGCAGTACTTC,CASSSLQGAHSYEQYF
TRBJ2-1,-,TRBV29-1,TRBD2,TGCAGCGTTGAAGATTGGAAGCGGGGGGCCTTAAGCTCCTACAATGAGCAGTTCTTC,CSVEDWKRGALSSYNEQFF
TRBJ1-1,few,TRBV7-2,-,TGTGCCAGCAGCTTCTCGGGGGGCATAGCGAACACTGAAGCTTTCTTT,CASSFSGGIANTEAFF
TRBJ1-2,-,TRBV7-9,TRBD1,TGTGCCAGCAGCCCAACCGGGACAGGGCGTCACTATGGCTACACCTTC,CASSPTGTGRHYGYTF
TRBJ1-1,-,TRBV4-2,-,TGTGCCAGCAGCCAAGGGGGGGGAAGGGCTGAAGCTTTCTTT,CASSQGGGRAEAFF
TRBJ2-7,few,TRBV29-1,-,TGCAGCGCTACGCCCATGCAGGGAGTAAACGAGCAGTACTTC,CSATPMQGVNEQYF
TRBJ2-7,-,TRBV4-2,-,TGTGCCAGCAGCCAGGCCCAGGGCGGGGCGCAGAATGAGCAGTACTTC,CASSQAQGGAQNEQYF
TRBJ2-3,-,TRBV3-1,-,TGTGCCAGCAGCCAGAGGGGGGGGCGTAACACAGATACGCAGTATTTT,CASSQRGGRNTDTQYF
TRBJ2-7,many,TRBV20-1,TRBD2,TGCAGTGCTAAGGGGACTAGCGACTACAATGAGCAGTACTTC,CSAKGTSDYNEQYF
TRBJ1-2,few,TRBV28,TRBD1,TGTGCCAGCAGTTTAGGAGGGGACAGATATGGCTACACCTTC,CASSLGGDRYGYTF
TRBJ2-1,-,TRBV25-1,-,TGTGCCAGCAGTGTACAGGTTCCATACAATGAGCAGTTCTTC,CASSVQVPYNEQFF
TRBJ2-3,few,TRBV20-1,-,TGCAGTGCTAGAGGAGGAACATCCACAGATACGCAGTATTTT,CSARGGTSTDTQYF
TRBJ2-1,-,TRBV20-1,TRBD2,TGCAGTGCTAGAGCAGGAATAGCGGGGGGGCCTTACAATGAGCAGTTCTTC,CSARAGIAGGPYNEQFF
TRBJ2-1,-,TRBV27,-,TGTGCCAGCAGTTTAAGACTCCTCAATGAGCAGTTCTTC,CASSLRLLNEQFF
TRBJ2-3,-,TRBV4-3,-,TGCGCCAGCAGCCAAGATGGGGGGATTACAGATACGCAGTATTTT,CASSQDGGITDTQYF
TRBJ2-1,-,TRBV20-1,-,TGCAGTGCCTCCCGACAGGACTCCTACAATGAGCAGTTCTTC,CSASRQDSYNEQFF
TRBJ2-5,-,TRBV7-2,-,TGTGCATTGGGGACCCCATACGGAGAGACCCAGTACTTC,CALGTPYGETQYF
TRBJ1-6,-,TRBV19,TRBD1,TGTGCCAGTAGTCTACAGGGACAGGCTTCACCCCTCCACTTT,CASSLQGQASPLHF
TRBJ2-7,-,TRBV4-3,TRBD1,TGCGCCAGCAGCCAAGAAGCCTCCCGGACAGGGGACTCCTGCGAGCAGTACTTC,CASSQEASRTGDSCEQYF
TRBJ2-4,once,TRBV2,TRBD2,TGTGCCAGCAGTGAAGCGCTTCTTCCGGGGGGGCCGGCCAAAAACATTCAGTACTTC,CASSEALLPGGPAKNIQYF
TRBJ2-7,-,TRBV4-2,TRBD2,TGTGCCAGCAGCCAGGGACCCGGGACTACTACCTACGAGCAGTACTTC,CASSQGPGTTTYEQYF
TRBJ2-1,-,TRBV29-1,-,TGCAGCGTTGCCACAGGGCCACCCTACGAGCAGTTCTTC,CSVATGPPYEQFF
TRBJ2-6,-,TRBV6-1,-,TGTGCCAGCAGCCTTACGCGGGGAAGAGCCGGGGCCAACGTCCTGACTTTC,CASSLTRGRAGANVLTF
TRBJ2-7,-,TRBV27,TRBD1,TGTGCCAGCAGTCCCCACGGGACAGCTTTCGAGCAGTACTTC,CASSPHGTAFEQYF
TRBJ2-5,-,TRBV2,TRBD1,TGTGCCAGCGAGGTGGGACAGTACCAAGAGACCCAGTACTTC,CASEVGQYQETQYF
TRBJ2-5,-,TRBV20-1,-,TGCAGTGCTAGAGTAATTGGAGTTCAAGAGACCCAGTACTTC,CSARVIGVQETQYF
TRBJ2-1,-,TRBV14,-,TGTGCCAGCAGCCCCCAGGGGCGGACCTCCTACAATGAGCAGTTCTTC,CASSPQGRTSYNEQFF
TRBJ2-5,few,TRBV12-3/TRBV12-4,TRBD2,TGTGCCAGCAGTTTAGCTCGAGCGGGGGCCCAAGAGACCCAGTACTTC,CASSLARAGAQETQYF
TRBJ2-4,few,TRBV29-1,-,TGCAGCGTTGGTGAGGGCCGGGACATTCAGTACTTC,CSVGEGRDIQYF
TRBJ1-2,-,TRBV6-1,-,TGTGCCAGCAGTGAAATCAGGGGAGAAGGCTACACCTTC,CASSEIRGEGYTF
TRBJ2-1,-,TRBV28,TRBD2,TGTGCCAGCAGCGCCGGGACTACGTACAATGAGCAGTTCTTC,CASSAGTTYNEQFF
TRBJ2-5,-,TRBV20-1,-,TGCAGTGCTGCTATAACCGGGTGGACCCAGTACTTC,CSAAITGWTQYF
TRBJ1-1,few,TRBV7-3,-,TGTGCCAGCAGGCCTCGGGAGAACACTGAAGCTTTCTTT,CASRPRENTEAFF
TRBJ2-1,-,TRBV6-8,-,TGTGCCAGCAGTTACCAGGACCCGAGCTCCTACAATGAGCAGTTCTTC,CASSYQDPSSYNEQFF
TRBJ2-4,few,TRBV6-1,-,TGTGCCAGCAGTGAAGCAGACCTCACCGATCCGTACTTC,CASSEADLTDPYF
TRBJ2-1,few,TRBV6-6,-,TGTGCCAGCAGTTACTCATGGTCCGGGACTCCCGTTGGCAATGAGCAGTTCTTC,CASSYSWSGTPVGNEQFF
TRBJ2-2,few,TRBV29-1,TRBD1,TGCAGCGTTTCAGGGGGATGGACCGGGGAGCTGTTTTTT,CSVSGGWTGELFF
TRBJ2-5,-,TRBV9,TRBD1,TGTGCCAGCAGCGTAGAAGTGGCAGGGGGCTATGAGACCCAGTACTTC,CASSVEVAGGYETQYF
TRBJ2-5,-,TRBV20-1,TRBD2,TGCAGTGCTGGAATAGCGGGGGGGATATTTGAGACCCAGTACTTC,CSAGIAGGIFETQYF
TRBJ2-1,few,TRBV5-1,-,TGCGCCAGCAGCATATACAAGCCTTTCGGGGAGAATGAGCAGTTCTTC,CASSIYKPFGENEQFF
TRBJ2-7,few,TRBV20-1,TRBD1,TGCAGTGCTAGTGGGGACAGGGGGGGATACGAGCAGTACTTC,CSASGDRGGYEQYF
TRBJ2-3,-,TRBV9,TRBD2,TGTGCCAGCAGCGTAGACCTAGCGGGGGGGAAATCAGATACGCAGTATTTT,CASSVDLAGGKSDTQYF
TRBJ2-7,-,TRBV6-1,TRBD1,TGTGCCAGCAGACGACAGGGAACCAGCGAGCAGTACTTC,CASRRQGTSEQYF
TRBJ2-7,-,TRBV5-1,-,TGCGCCAGCAGCTTGGGCGGTCGCCCGGACGAGCAGTACTTC,CASSLGGRPDEQYF
TRBJ1-6,-,TRBV14,-,TGTGCCAACAGCCAACGTCCGGGACCTTCACCCCTCCACTTT,CANSQRPGPSPLHF